This is a list of T cell receptor beta chains from one sample in a study of molecular identifiers for immune sequencing clone quantification. A single record per CDR3 protein comes from TCRdb applying MiXCR to the PCR reads. The sample lists hundreds of thousands of distinct CDR3 sequences; roughly 23% were seen once. The sequenced sample was naive CD8+ T cells from blood, with Jurkat cell RNA spiked in. These receptors came from a human donor in good health. Some libraries in this study had Jurkat cell RNA spiked in. CDR3s include the opening cysteine and the closing phenylalanine or tryptophan. The order of the fields is clone size, J gene, D gene, V gene, CDR3 protein, CDR3 DNA. D genes are given only for firm matches. Some rows have no size entry. The others give once, few or many, or a class for an expanded clone.

many TRBJ2-3 - TRBV6-2/TRBV6-3 CASSYSTSGGPTDTQYF TGTGCCAGCAGTTACTCAACTTCTGGGGGCCCCACAGATACGCAGTATTTT
many TRBJ2-5 - TRBV29-1 CSVVGAIIQETQYF TGCAGCGTTGTCGGGGCCATTATCCAAGAGACCCAGTACTTC
many TRBJ1-5 TRBD1 TRBV29-1 CSVTTGGNQPQHF TGCAGCGTTACGACAGGGGGCAATCAGCCCCAGCATTTT
- TRBJ1-2 TRBD1 TRBV4-3 CASSQDWGQGGYGYTF TGCGCCAGCAGCCAAGATTGGGGACAGGGAGGCTATGGCTACACCTTC
many TRBJ2-5 - TRBV7-6 CASSSILGSQETQYF TGTGCCAGCAGCTCGATACTGGGTAGCCAAGAGACCCAGTACTTC
- TRBJ2-1 TRBD2 TRBV30 CAWDALAGVVEQFF TGTGCCTGGGATGCGTTAGCGGGAGTAGTTGAGCAGTTCTTC
few TRBJ2-2 TRBD2 TRBV4-3 CASSQVYLAGGAGELFF TGCGCCAGCAGCCAAGTTTATCTCGCGGGAGGGGCCGGGGAGCTGTTTTTT
- TRBJ2-3 - TRBV6-5 CASRYRDSQYF TGTGCCAGCAGGTACCGGGACTCGCAGTATTTT
few TRBJ2-1 - TRBV19 CASSIDLLDNEQFF TGTGCCAGTAGTATAGATCTCCTGGACAATGAGCAGTTCTTC
- TRBJ2-2 - TRBV27 CASTPLANTGELFF TGTGCCAGCACCCCGTTAGCGAACACCGGGGAGCTGTTTTTT
few TRBJ1-3 TRBD1 TRBV4-1 CASSLGQGVSTIYF TGCGCCAGCAGCTTGGGACAGGGGGTTAGCACCATATATTTT
- TRBJ2-1 - TRBV12-3/TRBV12-4 CASSFDSNEQFF TGTGCCAGCAGTTTCGACAGCAATGAGCAGTTCTTC
few TRBJ2-7 TRBD1 TRBV4-1 CASSQTTGTYEQYF TGCGCCAGCAGCCAAACGACAGGGACGTACGAGCAGTACTTC
few TRBJ2-3 - TRBV28 CASSLSPGSVDTQYF TGTGCCAGCAGTTTATCTCCTGGGTCTGTGGATACGCAGTATTTT
- TRBJ1-5 - TRBV30 CAWSVGYSNQPQHF TGTGCCTGGAGTGTCGGTTATAGCAATCAGCCCCAGCATTTT
- TRBJ2-7 - TRBV5-3 CASSQPYEQYF TGTGCCAGCAGCCAGCCCTACGAGCAGTACTTC
- TRBJ2-1 - TRBV13 CASSPKGITDNEQFF TGTGCCAGCAGCCCGAAGGGAATCACAGACAATGAGCAGTTCTTC
few TRBJ1-1 - TRBV6-2/TRBV6-3 CASSYTLPGPDWPEAFF TGTGCCAGCAGTTACACGTTACCGGGACCTGATTGGCCTGAAGCTTTCTTT
- TRBJ2-7 - TRBV6-5 CVSSPLGGARSSYEQYF TGTGTCAGCAGCCCTTTGGGGGGGGCGAGAAGCTCCTACGAGCAGTACTTC
- TRBJ2-7 TRBD1 TRBV5-6 CASIYGQGASEQYF TGTGCCAGCATCTATGGACAGGGGGCGTCCGAGCAGTACTTC
- TRBJ2-7 TRBD2 TRBV11-2 CASSLDLGGYEQYF TGTGCCAGCAGCTTAGATCTCGGGGGGTACGAGCAGTACTTC
- TRBJ1-2 - TRBV19 CASSSSFGGYGYTF TGTGCCAGTAGTAGCTCCTTTGGGGGCTATGGCTACACCTTC
many TRBJ1-5 - TRBV6-2/TRBV6-3 CASSLGHDDQPQHF TGTGCCAGCAGTTTGGGACACGATGATCAGCCCCAGCATTTT
few TRBJ2-7 TRBD1 TRBV20-1 CSARDRGPSGGPSYEQYF TGCAGTGCTCGGGACAGGGGGCCCAGCGGGGGGCCGTCCTACGAGCAGTACTTC
few TRBJ2-2 - TRBV20-1 CSASSREKGDTGELFF TGCAGTGCTAGCTCTCGGGAGAAGGGGGACACCGGGGAGCTGTTTTTT
few TRBJ2-7 TRBD1 TRBV7-2 CASSLVGTGNYEQYF TGTGCCAGCAGCTTAGTAGGGACAGGAAATTACGAGCAGTACTTC
- TRBJ2-5 - TRBV9 CASSVGFGLTETQYF TGTGCCAGCAGCGTAGGATTTGGCCTTACAGAGACCCAGTACTTC
- TRBJ2-5 TRBD2 TRBV27 CASKASGAGETQYF TGTGCCAGCAAGGCTAGCGGGGCGGGAGAGACCCAGTACTTC
few TRBJ2-3 TRBD2 TRBV19 CASSGREDADTQYF TGTGCCAGTAGTGGGCGGGAGGACGCAGATACGCAGTATTTT
many TRBJ1-1 - TRBV28 CASSLMLGWGANTEAFF TGTGCCAGCAGTTTAATGCTGGGATGGGGGGCAAACACTGAAGCTTTCTTT
many TRBJ2-7 TRBD1 TRBV19 CATTVMGQGTYEQYF TGTGCCACGACAGTTATGGGACAGGGAACCTACGAGCAGTACTTC
- TRBJ1-4 TRBD1 TRBV7-9 CASSPPGGINEKLFF TGTGCCAGCAGCCCCCCAGGGGGCATTAATGAAAAACTGTTTTTT
few TRBJ2-5 TRBD2 TRBV6-2/TRBV6-3 CASSRLAGSQETQYF TGTGCCAGCAGCCGACTAGCGGGGAGCCAAGAGACCCAGTACTTC
once TRBJ1-1 TRBD1 TRBV27 CASSPRTGGATNTAAFF TGTGCCAGCAGTCCCCGGACAGGGGGCGCGACGAACACTGCAGCTTTCTTT
many TRBJ2-5 - TRBV25-1 CASSVSMKTQYF TGTGCCAGCAGTGTGAGCATGAAGACCCAGTACTTC
- TRBJ2-7 - TRBV9 CASSSLEGGPREQYF TGTGCCAGCAGCTCTCTCGAGGGGGGACCTCGAGAGCAGTACTTC
- TRBJ2-1 - TRBV7-6 CASSEKVGSYNEQFF TGTGCCAGCAGCGAAAAAGTTGGCTCCTACAATGAGCAGTTCTTC
once TRBJ1-5 - TRBV28 CAGTISNQPQHF TGTGCCGGCACCATTAGCAACCAGCCCCAGCATTTT
many TRBJ1-4 - TRBV4-3 CASSQDRTATNEKLFF TGCGCCAGCAGCCAAGATCGGACAGCAACTAATGAAAAACTGTTTTTT
- TRBJ2-5 - TRBV28 CASSHRKMLGREETQYF TGTGCCAGCAGTCACCGAAAGATGTTAGGACGGGAAGAGACCCAGTACTTC
many TRBJ2-3 - TRBV12-3/TRBV12-4 CASSLAEVRGTQYF TGTGCCAGCAGTTTAGCCGAGGTTAGGGGTACGCAGTATTTT
many TRBJ2-3 TRBD2 TRBV18 CASSTEFIAGGVLTDTQYF TGTGCCAGCTCTACGGAGTTTATAGCGGGAGGTGTCTTGACAGATACGCAGTATTTT
many TRBJ2-3 - TRBV7-9 CASSSGTLTDTQYF TGTGCCAGCAGCTCCGGTACTTTGACAGATACGCAGTATTTT
- TRBJ2-7 - TRBV11-1 CASSLFSAGSYEQYF TGTGCCAGCAGCTTATTTTCGGCGGGCTCCTACGAGCAGTACTTC
- TRBJ2-4 - TRBV5-3 CARIRTGGRPDGIQYF TGTGCCAGAATCCGGACGGGGGGCCGCCCGGATGGCATTCAGTACTTC
many TRBJ1-4 - TRBV4-1 CASSQTDLTNEKLFF TGCGCCAGCAGCCAGACAGATCTAACTAATGAAAAACTGTTTTTT
many TRBJ2-5 TRBD2 TRBV28 CASTLIAGGETQYF TGTGCCAGCACCCTTATAGCGGGAGGAGAGACCCAGTACTTC
few TRBJ2-7 TRBD2 TRBV6-5 CACGRNYEQYF TGTGCCTGCGGGAGGAACTACGAGCAGTACTTC
- TRBJ2-7 - TRBV15 CATRDGGKYEQYF TGTGCCACCAGGGACGGTGGAAAATACGAGCAGTACTTC
few TRBJ2-7 - TRBV7-9 CASLTDLSDPYEQYF TGTGCCAGCCTCACTGACTTAAGTGACCCCTACGAGCAGTACTTC
many TRBJ2-7 TRBD2 TRBV6-5 CASSYTHQLAPYEQYF TGTGCCAGCAGTTACACCCACCAACTAGCGCCCTACGAGCAGTACTTC
many TRBJ2-7 - TRBV20-1 CSLNEQYF TGCAGTTTGAACGAGCAGTACTTC